One T cell receptor (beta chain) is described in this entry. Antigen: not known. Primed by a sample-barcoded 5' primer and a J-beta primer mix, a second PCR proceeded for 7 to 11 cycles. Unique molecular identifiers of 12 random nucleotides labeled each cDNA. TCRdb analysed the 5' RACE reads with MiXCR anew, one entry per CDR3 protein. The sample carries some 1,000,000 distinct CDR3 sequences, under 30% recorded once. This sample is drawn from a study of blood T cells in healthy people across ages. Overall study results and limits: PBMCs that were unsorted prevented a conclusive naive versus antigen-experienced comparison.

CDR3 length: 17 residues. The V and J ends lost 5 bases and 6 bases respectively, with 22 bases between them. The same specimen was also included in a second study, on T cells of mothers and their children. From that paper: Extracted RNA, in its entirety, went into cDNA synthesis at roughly 1.5 ug per 15 ul. Not a single persistent microchimeric T cell clone was detected.

The TCR was taken from a girl aged 2 to 10 in good health. The chain is built from TRBV12-3 or TRBV12-4 and TRBJ2-2; no reliable D call. Sequenced input: blood. The CDR3: CASSPPKYSNPSGELFF. For the CDR3, the DNA is TGTGCCAGCAGTCCTCCAAAATATTCCAACCCGTCCGGGGAGCTGTTTTTT.